This T cell receptor (beta chain) derives from a study of shared clonotypes between healthy human individuals. Whole-study results and caveats: The study found 4.5% to 5% of naive CD4 clonotypes shared across four donors.

The sorted-subset replicate PCRs were given around 200 ng DNA, which is approximately 30,000 T cell genomes. Using immunoSEQ multiplex PCR, the repertoire was profiled, and TCRdb retains in-frame clones only, with some absent. The table includes 300,000 to 400,000 clones, about nine tenths detected once. The donor cohort consisted entirely of Caucasian adults residing in Nashville, Tennessee. CD8 memory merged CD45RO+ cells and CCR7-negative CD45RA+ TemRA cells into one population. About this clone itself: Antigen specificity is unknown.

Germline V gene data show CDR1 as KGHSH and CDR2 as LQKENI. CDR3 length: 17 residues. The ends lost 4 bases at V and 2 bases at J; junction bases unmatched: 11. The sequencing sample was made of memory CD8+ T cells sorted from blood. Subset here: CD45RO+ cells pooled with CCR7-negative TemRA cells. The TCR originated in a young man in good health. The J gene is TRBJ2-3, the V gene TRBV18; 8 bases align to TRBD2. Here the CDR3 reads CASSRTGTSFDTDTQYF. DNA for the CDR3: TGTGCCAGCTCACGGACCGGGACTAGTTTCGACACAGATACGCAGTATTTT.